This T cell receptor beta chain was found in a study of T cell changes during pregnancy in multiple sclerosis. Only in-frame clones appear in the TCRdb table, and some are missing; sequencing was by immunoSEQ multiplex PCR. The sample lists around 66,000 clones, 91% seen once, with approximately 1.4% in the top ten. This CDR3 is built from 15 residues. Germline V gene sequence: CDR1 SEHNR, CDR2 FQNEAQ (reference sequence). J lost 8 bases, V lost 3 bases, and 9 bases had no gene match. V gene TRBV7-9 combines with J gene TRBJ1-2; 10 nucleotides match TRBD1. The specimen was peripheral blood, collected after pregnancy. This clonotype was obtained from a female donor in good health, enrolled as a control in a pregnancy study. The CDR3 sequence: CASSFTDRGQRGYTF. In DNA form, the CDR3 reads TGTGCCAGCAGCTTCACAGACAGGGGGCAACGAGGCTACACCTTC.